A single T cell receptor (beta chain) is shown here with its context. This clonotype has just a few counts. Its antigen is currently not known. The input lacks base qualities; no much larger clone sits a single base away. The data originate from a study of regulatory T cells in long-lasting Graves disease (dated by TCRdb to the early 2020s). Concerning the study at large: Newly diagnosed Graves' disease patients had taken antithyroid drugs for less than 3 months. This study used TCR sequencing and RNA sequencing of peripheral blood to compare persistent Graves' disease patients against newly diagnosed Graves' disease patients. The study was conducted in China and was registered as a clinical trial. TCR sequencing covered around 13 persistent and around 20 newly diagnosed Graves' disease patients, some 35 samples in total.

The library was prepared using multiplex PCR. The instrument was an Illumina HiSeq 4000. To build TCR beta libraries, CDR3 regions were amplified by Arm-PCR using iRepertoire HTBI primers. Before sequencing, the PCR products underwent gel purification. Per the source publication's procedure: A total of roughly 65 TRBV and approximately 15 TRBJ segments were identified across samples and were used for gene usage analysis of CDR3 amino acid clonotypes. Filtered high-quality paired reads were merged into contigs using COPE and FqMerger. BLAST was used to align contigs to IMGT TRBV, TRBD and TRBJ reference genes, with CDR3 defined following IMGT. Any clonotype with a frequency above 0.1% was counted as a highly expanded clone. Repertoire diversity was measured by Shannon entropy, and V-J evenness by the Gini coefficient. A clonotype was considered public if more than one individual shared it. TCRdb's own reprocessing of the public reads used fastp at Q25 and MiXCR and kept productive beta chains. Rows are combined by CDR3 protein, so each entry shows the most common genes and DNA. The V and J calls were not made by the authors but by TCRdb's processing. Here the sample has approximately 490,000 distinct CDR3 sequences; roughly 17% occur a single time. Approximately 12% of the sample goes to the ten largest clones.

The intended sense of this specimen's time point label: newly diagnosed GD, antithyroid drugs for less than 3 months. For both TCR sequencing and RNA sequencing, RNA was extracted from PBMCs using TRIzol. The diagnosis of Graves' disease was made according to American Thyroid Association guidelines. The patients came from an endocrinology department in Xi'an, China. Each patient gave approximately 10 milliliters of peripheral blood, collected in an EDTA anticoagulant tube. PBMCs were isolated by Ficoll Paque Plus density gradient separation without further T cell sorting. An Agilent 2100 Bioanalyzer and agarose gel were used to check RNA quality, and a NanoDrop 2000 was used to measure RNA concentration. The research as a whole found: Sequencing and analysis were limited to the TCR beta chain. Lower TCR Shannon entropy and fewer highly expanded clones were observed in persistent Graves' disease patients than in newly diagnosed patients, which suggested clonal expansion. Preferential use of TRBV28, TRBJ1-2 and TRBJ2-5 was observed in persistent disease, whereas TRBV20-1 and TRBJ2-1 were favored in newly diagnosed disease. Peripheral blood alone was examined, since thyroid tissue, which constituted the primary lesion, could not be accessed. Persistent patients shared more public clonotypes among themselves (2,741) than newly diagnosed patients did (approximately 900). The authors acknowledged the small sample size as a limitation that may reduce accuracy.

V is shortened by 1 base, J by 8 bases, and the region joining them spans 5 bases. CDR1 KGHDR and CDR2 SFDVKD were looked up in the germline V gene. The CDR3 runs 12 amino acids, cysteine and phenylalanine included. Kept here is only the CDR3 DNA, which spans 36 bases and is read in frame from base 1. The data also belong to a second study, concerning T cells in Graves' hyperthyroidism and ophthalmopathy. The other study reports the following: Stable Graves' hyperthyroidism was defined as the absence of progression to ophthalmopathy over 18 months of follow-up. Hyperthyroidism patients were newly diagnosed, had a disease duration of under 2 months, and were aged 18 to 65 years. Any patient with an uncontrolled infection, another autoimmune disease, pregnancy or lactation was excluded. Clinical symptoms, serum thyroxine and TRAb, thyroid ultrasound, and orbital computed tomography formed the basis for the diagnoses. The first round of RT-PCR for the TCR CDR3 was performed with the HTBI primer set and the Qiagen OneStep RT-PCR kit. Most expanded thyroid clonotypes (frequency above 0.001) were also found in blood, which suggests that blood repertoires may mirror thyroid immune responses. Ophthalmopathy was separated from stable hyperthyroidism by a 13 V-J signature model, with approximately 85% sensitivity and approximately 81% specificity obtained in cross-validation and 80%/75% obtained in testing. In validation, the model predicted progression to ophthalmopathy with approximately 69% sensitivity and 72.22% specificity, a median of approximately 6.7 months before onset. To identify TCR V-J signatures that set the groups apart, the researchers used a discovery cohort of about a hundred patients, made up of 40 to 45 with Graves' ophthalmopathy and 57 with stable Graves' hyperthyroidism. Prospective prediction of ophthalmopathy was tested in an independent validation cohort consisting of some 18 hyperthyroidism patients and around 17 patients who later progressed to ophthalmopathy. For training and testing, the 80 to 100 patients in the discovery cohort were randomly divided in a 7:3 ratio. In addition, the study compared T-cell repertoires in thyroid tissue and in blood from roughly six Graves' hyperthyroidism patients. After sampling, hyperthyroidism patients received methimazole starting at 30 mg daily, and ophthalmopathy patients received high-dose intravenous methylprednisolone. The libraries were constructed in a second round of multiplex PCR and then size-selected and purified. Libraries were sequenced paired-end with 100 bp reads on an Illumina HiSeq2000. Raw data were processed with SOAPnuke, discarding reads with adapters, uncalled bases, mean Phred below 15, or no exact constant-primer or identifier match. COPE v1.2.5 was used to merge the high-quality paired reads, and each unique nucleotide sequence was defined as a clonotype. MiTCR v1.1 was used to align clonotypes to the IMGT TRBV, TRBD and TRBJ reference segments. The analysis included only V-J combinations with a frequency above 0.0001, which together covered more than 99% of the repertoires. A TCS score was defined as the ratio between F50 (clonal expansion) and ExV (chaos), using BLOSUM62-based TCRdist between CDR3 peptides within each V-J. Welch's t-statistics and random forest reduced several hundred V-J features to fewer than 15, which were used in a naive Bayes classifier (R e1071). No statistical method was used to fix the sample size in advance, and group allocation was not hidden from the investigators. TCR Vbeta CDR3 sequencing of some 140 peripheral blood samples (approximately 44 ophthalmopathy, roughly 74 hyperthyroidism and approximately 17 progressor patients) is reported in the paper.

This receptor chain uses TRBV24-1 and TRBJ2-1; the D gene remains uncertain. The sample consisted of peripheral blood mononuclear cells (PBMCs), taken at new diagnosis, from a patient treated with antithyroid drugs. This TCR derives from a man aged 35 to 55 with Graves disease. Donor details come from another sample of the same person, matched by shared clones. The sequenced DNA: TGTGCCACCAGTGATTTACGGGATGAGCAGTTCTTC. It specifies CATSDLRDEQFF.